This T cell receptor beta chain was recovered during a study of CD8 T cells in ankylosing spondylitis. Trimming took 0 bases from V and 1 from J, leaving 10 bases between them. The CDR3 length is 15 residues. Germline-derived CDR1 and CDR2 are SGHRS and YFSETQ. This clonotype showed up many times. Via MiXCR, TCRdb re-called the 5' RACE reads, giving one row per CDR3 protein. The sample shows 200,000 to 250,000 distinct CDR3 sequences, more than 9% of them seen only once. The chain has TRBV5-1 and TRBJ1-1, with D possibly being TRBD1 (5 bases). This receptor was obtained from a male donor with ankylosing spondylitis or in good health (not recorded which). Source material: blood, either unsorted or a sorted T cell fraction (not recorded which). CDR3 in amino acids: CASSLAQGGNTEAFF. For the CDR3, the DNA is TGCGCCAGCAGCTTGGCTCAGGGAGGGAACACTGAAGCTTTCTTT.